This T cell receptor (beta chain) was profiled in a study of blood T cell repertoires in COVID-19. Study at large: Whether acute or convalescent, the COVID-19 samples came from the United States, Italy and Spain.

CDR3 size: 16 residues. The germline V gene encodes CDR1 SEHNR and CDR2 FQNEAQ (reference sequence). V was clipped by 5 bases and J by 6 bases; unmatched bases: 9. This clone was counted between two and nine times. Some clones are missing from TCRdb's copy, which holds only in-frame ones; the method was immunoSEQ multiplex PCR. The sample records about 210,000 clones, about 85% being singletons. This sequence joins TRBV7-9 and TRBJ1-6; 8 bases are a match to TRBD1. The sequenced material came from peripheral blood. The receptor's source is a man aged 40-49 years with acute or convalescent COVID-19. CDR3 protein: CASSHRGTSGNSPLHF. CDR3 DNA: TGTGCCAGCAGCCACAGGGGGACGAGCGGTAATTCACCCCTCCACTTT. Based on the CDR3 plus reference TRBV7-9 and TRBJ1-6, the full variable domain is DTGVSQNPRHKITKRGQNVTFRCDPISEHNRLYWYRQTLGQGPEFLTYFQNEAQLEKSRLLSDRFSAERPKGSFSTLEIQRTEQGDSAMYLCASSHRGTSGNSPLHFGNGTRLTVT.